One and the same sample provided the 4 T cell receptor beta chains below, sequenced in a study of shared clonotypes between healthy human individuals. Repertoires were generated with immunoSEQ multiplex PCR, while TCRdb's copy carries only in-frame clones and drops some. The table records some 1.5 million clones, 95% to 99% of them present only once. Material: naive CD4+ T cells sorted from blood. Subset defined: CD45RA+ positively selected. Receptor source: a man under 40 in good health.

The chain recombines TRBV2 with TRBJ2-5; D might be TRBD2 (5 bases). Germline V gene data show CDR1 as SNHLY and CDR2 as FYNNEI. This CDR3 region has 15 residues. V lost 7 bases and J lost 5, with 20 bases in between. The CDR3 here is CASNSEAGGMETQYF. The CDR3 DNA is TGTGCCAGCAATTCTGAGGCAGGAGGTATGGAGACCCAGTACTTC.

The CDR3 here is CASSPQSSFTDTQYF. The CDR3 bases are TGTGCCAGCTCACCCCAGTCTAGTTTCACAGATACGCAGTATTTT. The chain has TRBV18 and TRBJ2-3; no clear D gene. The CDR3 runs 15 residues. CDR1 is KGHSH, CDR2 LQKENI, per germline. The V end was cut by 3 bases, the J end by 2 bases, with 12 bases between.

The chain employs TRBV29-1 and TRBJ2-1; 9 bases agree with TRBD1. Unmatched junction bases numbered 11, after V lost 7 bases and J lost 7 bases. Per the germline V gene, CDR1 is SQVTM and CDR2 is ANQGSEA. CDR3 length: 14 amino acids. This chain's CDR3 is CSAGGQGGRNEQFF. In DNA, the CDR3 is TGCAGCGCCGGGGGACAGGGAGGTCGAAATGAGCAGTTCTTC.

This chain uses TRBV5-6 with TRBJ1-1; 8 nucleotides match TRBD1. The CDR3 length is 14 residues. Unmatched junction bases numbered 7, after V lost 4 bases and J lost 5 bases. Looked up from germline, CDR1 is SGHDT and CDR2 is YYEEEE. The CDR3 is CASSHRQGSTEAFF. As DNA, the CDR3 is TGTGCCAGCAGCCATAGACAGGGGTCGACTGAAGCTTTCTTT. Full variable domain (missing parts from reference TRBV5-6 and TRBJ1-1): DAGVTQSPTHLIKTRGQQVTLRCSPKSGHDTVSWYQQALGQGPQFIFQYYEEEERQRGNFPDRFSGHQFPNYSSELNVNALLLGDSALYLCASSHRQGSTEAFFGQGTRLTVV.